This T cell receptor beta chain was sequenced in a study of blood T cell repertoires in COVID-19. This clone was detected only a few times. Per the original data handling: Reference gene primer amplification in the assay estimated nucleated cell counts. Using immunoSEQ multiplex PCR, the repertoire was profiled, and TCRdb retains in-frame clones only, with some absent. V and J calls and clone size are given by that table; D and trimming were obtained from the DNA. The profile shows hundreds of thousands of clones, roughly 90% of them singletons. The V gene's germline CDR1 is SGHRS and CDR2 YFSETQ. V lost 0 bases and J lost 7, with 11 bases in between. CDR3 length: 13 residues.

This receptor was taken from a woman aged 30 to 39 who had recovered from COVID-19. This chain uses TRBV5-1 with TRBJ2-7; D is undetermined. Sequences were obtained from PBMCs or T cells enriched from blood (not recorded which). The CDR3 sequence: CASSLVMVGEQYF. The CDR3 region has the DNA TGCGCCAGCAGCTTGGTGATGGTCGGTGAGCAGTACTTC.